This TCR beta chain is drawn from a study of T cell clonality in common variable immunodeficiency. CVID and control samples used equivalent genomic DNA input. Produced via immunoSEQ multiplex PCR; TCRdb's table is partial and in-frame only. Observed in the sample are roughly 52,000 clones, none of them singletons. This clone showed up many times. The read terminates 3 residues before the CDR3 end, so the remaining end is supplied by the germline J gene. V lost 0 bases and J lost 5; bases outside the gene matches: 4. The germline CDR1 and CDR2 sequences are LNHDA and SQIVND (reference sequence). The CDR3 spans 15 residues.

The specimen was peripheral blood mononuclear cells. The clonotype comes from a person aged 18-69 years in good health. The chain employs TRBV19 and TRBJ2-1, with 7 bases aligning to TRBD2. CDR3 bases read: TGTGCCAGTAGTATAGATCGGGACTACAACAATGAG. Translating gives CASSIDRDYNNE. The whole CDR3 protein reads CASSIDRDYNNEQFF.